Each of the 5 T cell receptor beta chains below was sequenced from the same sample in a study of CD8+CD57+ T cells in acquired aplastic anemia. TCR beta VDJ and CDR3 were profiled, and genomic DNA was the template. TCRdb redid the calling of the reads with MiXCR, one entry per CDR3 protein. The top ten hold roughly 44% of the sample, which has 150,000 to 200,000 distinct CDR3 sequences, 50% to 75% seen once. Input material: sorted CD4+, CD8+, or CD8+CD57+ T cells (not recorded which) from PBMCs. These receptors all come from a human donor in good health.

This clonotype was observed many times. The V call is TRBV29-1, the J call TRBJ2-1; D gene unclear. V lost 6 bases, J lost 1 base, and 16 bases lay in between. The CDR3 covers 15 residues. CDR1 is SQVTM, CDR2 ANQGSEA, per germline. This chain's CDR3 is CSVPPQGESYNEQFF. In DNA, the CDR3 is TGCAGCGTACCACCACAAGGCGAATCCTACAATGAGCAGTTCTTC.

There are a few counts of this clonotype. V and J are TRBV29-1 and TRBJ2-3; 10 bases are shared with TRBD1. Germline values: CDR1 SQVTM, CDR2 ANQGSEA. Unmatched junction bases numbered 6, after V lost 6 bases and J lost 0 bases. The CDR3 spans 15 residues. The DNA for the CDR3 is TGCAGCGTGGCTGGGACAGGGGCAAGCACAGATACGCAGTATTTT. Its translation is CSVAGTGASTDTQYF.

For this clonotype: The germline gene is not matched at one end of the junction; a read error may be the cause. This rearrangement joins TRBV7-7 to TRBJ2-5; D is possibly TRBD2 (6 bases). The CDR3 has 16 residues. Germline V gives CDR1 SSHAT, CDR2 FNYEAQ (reference sequence). CDR3 amino acids: CASSPGGGPGEETQYF. In nucleotides, the CDR3 is TGTGCTAGCAGCCCAGGTGGTGGGCCGGGGGAAGAGACCCAGTACTTC.

In this sample, this clonotype turned up a few times. One end of the junction fails to match germline, which may point to a read error. The chain links TRBV7-2 to TRBJ2-3; no reliable D call. Germline V CDR1 and CDR2: SGHTA, FQGNSA. CDR3 length equals 13 residues. CDR3 nucleotides: TGTGCCAGCAGCTTAGCGTCGGTAGGCGAGCAGTACTTT. Protein product: CASSLASVGEQYF.

The chain combines TRBV9 with TRBJ1-6; D unresolved. Germline V gene sequence: CDR1 SGDLS, CDR2 YYNGEE. This CDR3 has 15 residues. V was trimmed by 4 bases and J by 3 bases, leaving 11 bases between them. DNA of the CDR3: TGTGCCAGCAGCTTAGCGAGGGACTATAATTCACCCCTCCACTTT. Protein: CASSLARDYNSPLHF.